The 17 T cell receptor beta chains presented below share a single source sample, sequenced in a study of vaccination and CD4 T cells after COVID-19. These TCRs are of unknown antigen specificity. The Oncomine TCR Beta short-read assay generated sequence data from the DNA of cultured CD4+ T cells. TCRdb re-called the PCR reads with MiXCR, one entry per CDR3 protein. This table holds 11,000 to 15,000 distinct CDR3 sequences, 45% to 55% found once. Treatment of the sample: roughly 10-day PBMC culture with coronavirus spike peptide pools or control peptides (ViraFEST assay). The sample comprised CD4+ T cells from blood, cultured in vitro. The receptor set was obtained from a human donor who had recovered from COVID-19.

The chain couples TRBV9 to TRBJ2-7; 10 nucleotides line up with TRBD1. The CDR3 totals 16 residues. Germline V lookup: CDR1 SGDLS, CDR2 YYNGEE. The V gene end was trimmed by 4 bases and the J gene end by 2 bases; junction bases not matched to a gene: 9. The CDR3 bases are TGTGCCAGCAGCCCACGGGACAGGGGAAGTCCCTACGAGCAGTACTTC. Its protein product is CASSPRDRGSPYEQYF.

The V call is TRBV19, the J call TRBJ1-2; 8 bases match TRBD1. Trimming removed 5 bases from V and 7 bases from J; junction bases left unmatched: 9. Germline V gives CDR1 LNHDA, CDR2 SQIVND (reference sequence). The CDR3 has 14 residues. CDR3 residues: CASSRDRGPGGYTF. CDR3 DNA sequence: TGTGCCAGTAGTCGTGACAGGGGACCCGGTGGCTACACCTTC.

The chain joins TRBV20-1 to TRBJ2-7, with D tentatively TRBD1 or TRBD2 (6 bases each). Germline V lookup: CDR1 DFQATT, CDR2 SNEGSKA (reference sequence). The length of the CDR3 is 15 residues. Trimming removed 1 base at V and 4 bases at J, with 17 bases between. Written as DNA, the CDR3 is TGCAGTGCTAGAGCTCCGACTAGGGGGGTTTACGAGCAGTACTTC. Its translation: CSARAPTRGVYEQYF.

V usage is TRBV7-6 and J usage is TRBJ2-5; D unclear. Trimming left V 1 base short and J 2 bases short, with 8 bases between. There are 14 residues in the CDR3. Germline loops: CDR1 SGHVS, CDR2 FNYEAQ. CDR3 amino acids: CASSLGIRQETQYF. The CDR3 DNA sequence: TGTGCCAGCAGCTTAGGGATTCGGCAAGAGACCCAGTACTTC.

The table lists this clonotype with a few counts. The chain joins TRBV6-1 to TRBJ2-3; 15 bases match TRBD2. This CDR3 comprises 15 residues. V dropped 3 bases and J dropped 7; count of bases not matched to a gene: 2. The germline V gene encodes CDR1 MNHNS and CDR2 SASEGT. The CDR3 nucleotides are TGTGCCAGCAGTGACGGGACTAGCGGGAGGAATACGCAGTATTTT. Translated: CASSDGTSGRNTQYF.

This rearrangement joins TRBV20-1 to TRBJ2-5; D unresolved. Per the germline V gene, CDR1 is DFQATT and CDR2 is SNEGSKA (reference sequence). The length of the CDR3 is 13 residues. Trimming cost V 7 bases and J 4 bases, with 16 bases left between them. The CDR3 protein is CSGLVLEGETQYF. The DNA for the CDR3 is TGCAGTGGGCTGGTTCTAGAAGGAGAGACCCAGTACTTC.

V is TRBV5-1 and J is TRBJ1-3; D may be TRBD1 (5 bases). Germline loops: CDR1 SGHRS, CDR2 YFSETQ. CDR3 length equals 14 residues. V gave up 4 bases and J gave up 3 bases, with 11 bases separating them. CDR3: CASSPSGDGNTIYF. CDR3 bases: TGCGCCAGCAGCCCTTCGGGGGATGGAAACACCATATATTTT.

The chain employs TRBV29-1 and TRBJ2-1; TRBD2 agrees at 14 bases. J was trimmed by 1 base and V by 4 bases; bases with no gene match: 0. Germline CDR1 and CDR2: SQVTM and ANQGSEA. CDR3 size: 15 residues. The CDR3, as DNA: TGCAGCGTTGGGACTAGCGGGAGGTCCTACAATGAGCAGTTCTTC. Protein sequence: CSVGTSGRSYNEQFF.

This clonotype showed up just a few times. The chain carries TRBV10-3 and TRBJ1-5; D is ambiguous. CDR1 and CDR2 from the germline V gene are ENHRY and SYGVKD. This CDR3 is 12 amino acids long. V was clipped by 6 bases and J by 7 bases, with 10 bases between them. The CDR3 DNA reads TGTGCCATCAGGGACGGTAGGCAGCCCCAGCATTTT. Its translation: CAIRDGRQPQHF.

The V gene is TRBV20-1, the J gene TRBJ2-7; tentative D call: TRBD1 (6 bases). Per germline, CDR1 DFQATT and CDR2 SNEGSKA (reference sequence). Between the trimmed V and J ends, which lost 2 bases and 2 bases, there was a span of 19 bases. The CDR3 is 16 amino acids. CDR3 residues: CSARPMGQGSTYEQYF. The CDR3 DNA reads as TGCAGTGCTAGACCAATGGGGCAGGGGTCAACCTACGAGCAGTACTTC.

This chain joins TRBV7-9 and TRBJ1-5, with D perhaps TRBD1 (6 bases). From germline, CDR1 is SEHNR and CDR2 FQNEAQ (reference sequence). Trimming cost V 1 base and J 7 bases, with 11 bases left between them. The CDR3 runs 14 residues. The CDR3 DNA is TGTGCCAGCAGCTTAGAAGGGGGGGGACAGCCCCAGCATTTT. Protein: CASSLEGGGQPQHF.

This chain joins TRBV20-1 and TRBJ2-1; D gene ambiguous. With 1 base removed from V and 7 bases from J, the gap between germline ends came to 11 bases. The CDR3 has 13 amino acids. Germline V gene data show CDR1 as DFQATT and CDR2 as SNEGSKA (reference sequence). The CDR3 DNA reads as TGCAGTGCTAGAGGTACCATTAGGAATGAGCAGTTCTTC. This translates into CSARGTIRNEQFF.

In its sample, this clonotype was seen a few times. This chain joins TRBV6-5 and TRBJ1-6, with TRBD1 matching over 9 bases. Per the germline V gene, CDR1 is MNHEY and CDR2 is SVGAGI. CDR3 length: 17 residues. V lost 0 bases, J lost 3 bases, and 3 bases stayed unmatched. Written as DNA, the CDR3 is TGTGCCAGCAGTTACTCTCGGGGACAGGGCTATAATTCACCCCTCCACTTT. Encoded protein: CASSYSRGQGYNSPLHF.

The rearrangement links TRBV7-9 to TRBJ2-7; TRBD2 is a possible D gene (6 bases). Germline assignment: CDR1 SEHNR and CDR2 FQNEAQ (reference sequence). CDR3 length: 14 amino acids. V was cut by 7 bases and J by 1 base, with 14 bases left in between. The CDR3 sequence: CASNPGGISYEQYF. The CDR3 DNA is TGTGCCAGCAACCCCGGGGGTATTTCCTACGAGCAGTACTTC.

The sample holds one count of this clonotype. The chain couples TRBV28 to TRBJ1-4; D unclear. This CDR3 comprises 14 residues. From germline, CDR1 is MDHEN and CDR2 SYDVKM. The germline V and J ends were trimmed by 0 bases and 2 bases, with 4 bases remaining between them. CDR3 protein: CASSLWTTNEKLFF. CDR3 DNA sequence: TGTGCCAGCAGTTTATGGACTACTAATGAAAAACTGTTTTTT.

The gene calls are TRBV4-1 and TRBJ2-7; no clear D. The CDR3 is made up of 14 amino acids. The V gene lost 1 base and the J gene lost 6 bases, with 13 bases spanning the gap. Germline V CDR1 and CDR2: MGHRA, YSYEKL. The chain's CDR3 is CASSQVSPKGEQYF. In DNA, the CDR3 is TGCGCCAGCAGCCAAGTCTCTCCCAAGGGCGAGCAGTACTTC.

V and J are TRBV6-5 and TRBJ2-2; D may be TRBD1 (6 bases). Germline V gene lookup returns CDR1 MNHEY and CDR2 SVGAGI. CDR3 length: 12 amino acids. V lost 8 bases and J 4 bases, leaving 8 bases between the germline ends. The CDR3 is CASGRGTGELFF. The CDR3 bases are TGTGCCAGCGGCAGGGGCACCGGGGAGCTGTTTTTT.